These T cell receptor beta chains were read from a single sample in a study of blood T cell repertoires in COVID-19. Measured with immunoSEQ multiplex PCR; TCRdb has only the in-frame clones, and not every one. The data hold 200,000 to 250,000 clones, with nearly 90% observed a single time. The sample taken for sequencing was peripheral blood. These receptors came from a woman under 30 who had recovered from COVID-19. Both conserved end residues are part of each CDR3. A D gene is named only where the DNA matches it firmly. For some rows the clone size is stated as once, few or many, or as a class when expanded; others skip it.

size	J	V	D	CDR3	DNA
-	TRBJ1-1	TRBV6-1	-	CASSEEEGPGLNTEAFF	TGTGCCAGCAGTGAAGAGGAGGGGCCAGGGTTGAACACTGAAGCTTTCTTT
-	TRBJ2-7	TRBV11-2	TRBD1	CASSSDRGFSEQYF	TGTGCCAGCAGCTCGGACAGGGGGTTTAGCGAGCAGTACTTC
-	TRBJ1-1	TRBV13	-	CASSLAAATEAFF	TGTGCCAGCAGCTTAGCGGCGGCCACTGAAGCTTTCTTT
-	TRBJ2-7	TRBV4-2	-	CASSQDLAHSYEQYF	TGTGCCAGCAGCCAAGATTTGGCCCACTCCTACGAGCAGTACTTC
-	TRBJ2-7	TRBV9	TRBD1	CASSVGGYRGGYEQYF	TGTGCCAGCAGCGTAGGTGGCTACAGGGGTGGCTACGAGCAGTACTTC
-	TRBJ2-1	TRBV6-4	TRBD2	CASTRTSGMHEQFF	TGTGCCAGCACCCGGACTAGCGGGATGCATGAGCAGTTCTTC
-	TRBJ2-7	TRBV9	TRBD2	CASSVLAGAGEQYF	TGTGCCAGCAGCGTATTAGCGGGAGCGGGAGAGCAGTACTTC
once	TRBJ2-7	TRBV11-3	TRBD2	CASSLTSGAYEQYF	TGTGCCAGCAGCTTAACTAGCGGCGCCTACGAGCAGTACTTC
-	TRBJ2-1	TRBV7-8	TRBD2	CASSHLAGPVSYNEQFF	TGTGCCAGCAGCCATTTAGCGGGACCAGTCTCCTACAATGAGCAGTTCTTC
-	TRBJ1-5	TRBV19	-	CASGRLSNQPQHF	TGTGCCAGTGGTAGGCTCAGCAATCAGCCCCAGCATTTT
-	TRBJ2-7	TRBV13	TRBD1	CASSLGQGGFYEQYF	TGTGCCAGCAGCTTAGGACAGGGGGGTTTCTACGAGCAGTACTTC
-	TRBJ2-5	TRBV30	-	CAFGRQETQYF	TGTGCTTTCGGTCGGCAAGAGACCCAGTACTTC
once	TRBJ1-1	TRBV30	-	CAWNWGGEPTEAFF	TGTGCCTGGAATTGGGGGGGGGAGCCCACTGAAGCTTTCTTT
-	TRBJ2-2	TRBV5-1	-	CASSLELLNTGELFF	TGCGCCAGCAGCTTGGAACTCCTGAACACCGGGGAGCTGTTTTTT
-	TRBJ2-3	TRBV18	-	CASSPLKTGLSTDTQYF	TGTGCCAGCTCACCACTTAAAACAGGGCTTAGCACAGATACGCAGTATTTT
few	TRBJ2-3	TRBV9	TRBD1	CASSVDTGGTDTQYF	TGTGCCAGCAGCGTAGACACAGGGGGCACAGATACGCAGTATTTT
once	TRBJ1-1	TRBV12-3/TRBV12-4	-	CASSPGTVDIF	TGTGCCAGCAGTCCTGGGACTGTTGATATCTTT
-	TRBJ2-7	TRBV6-2/TRBV6-3	-	CASSYGNPAASYEQYF	TGTGCCAGCAGTTACGGCAACCCAGCGGCGTCCTACGAGCAGTACTTC
-	TRBJ1-2	TRBV5-4	-	CASSWVAGNGYTF	TGTGCCAGCAGTTGGGTGGCAGGGAATGGCTACACCTTC
-	TRBJ2-1	TRBV15	TRBD2	CATSVGTSGNSYNEQFF	TGTGCCACCAGCGTCGGGACTAGCGGAAATTCCTACAATGAGCAGTTCTTC
-	TRBJ2-7	TRBV6-2/TRBV6-3	TRBD1	CASSYYGDSYEQYF	TGTGCCAGCAGTTATTATGGGGACAGCTACGAGCAGTACTTC
-	TRBJ1-5	TRBV24-1	-	CATSSFPNQPQHF	TGTGCCACCAGCTCCTTTCCGAATCAGCCCCAGCATTTT
-	TRBJ1-2	TRBV10-1	-	CASDSYEDTGYTF	TGCGCCAGCGACTCTTATGAGGATACGGGCTACACCTTC
-	TRBJ2-5	TRBV6-1	TRBD2	CASSEPRTSSETQYF	TGTGCCAGCAGTGAGCCCAGGACTAGTAGCGAGACCCAGTACTTC
-	TRBJ2-1	TRBV7-6	TRBD2	CASSNKVLAGPSSYNEQFF	TGTGCCAGCAGCAATAAGGTTCTAGCGGGGCCTAGCTCCTACAATGAGCAGTTCTTC
once	TRBJ2-3	TRBV5-1	TRBD2	CASVLSGVPDTQYF	TGCGCCAGCGTTCTTAGCGGGGTACCAGATACGCAGTATTTT
-	TRBJ2-2	TRBV13	TRBD2	CASSPLGLAPEKFGSGELFF	TGTGCCAGCAGCCCCCTGGGACTAGCGCCCGAGAAATTTGGGTCCGGGGAGCTGTTTTTT
-	TRBJ2-3	TRBV9	-	CASSPRRRALADTQYF	TGTGCCAGCAGCCCTCGGCGGAGGGCTTTAGCAGATACGCAGTATTTT
-	TRBJ2-5	TRBV4-1	TRBD2	CASSQRGTSGRETQYF	TGCGCCAGCAGCCAGAGGGGGACTAGCGGGCGAGAGACCCAGTACTTC
-	TRBJ1-5	TRBV7-9	TRBD1	CASSLEGASIQPQHF	TGTGCCAGCAGCTTAGAGGGGGCCTCAATTCAGCCCCAGCATTTT
few	TRBJ1-5	TRBV19	-	CASQPYSNQPQHF	TGTGCCAGTCAACCCTATAGCAATCAGCCCCAGCATTTT
-	TRBJ2-7	TRBV19	-	CASRRGEADNSYEQYF	TGTGCCAGTAGAAGAGGGGAGGCAGACAACTCCTACGAGCAGTACTTC
-	TRBJ2-7	TRBV27	TRBD2	CASSPRLAGGPKHEQYF	TGTGCCAGCAGTCCAAGACTAGCGGGAGGGCCTAAACACGAGCAGTACTTC
-	TRBJ2-1	TRBV6-5	-	CASSYGGQSMFF	TGTGCCAGCAGTTACGGAGGACAGAGTATGTTCTTC
-	TRBJ1-1	TRBV4-1	TRBD1	CASSPTGVMNTEAFF	TGCGCCAGCAGTCCTACAGGGGTCATGAACACTGAAGCTTTCTTT
-	TRBJ1-3	TRBV27	-	CASSPYIGNTIYF	TGTGCCAGCAGTCCCTATATCGGAAACACCATATATTTT
-	TRBJ1-5	TRBV20-1	-	CSAIDHSNQPQHF	TGCAGTGCTATTGACCATAGCAATCAGCCCCAGCATTTT
-	TRBJ2-1	TRBV6-5	TRBD2	CASRFGTSGYNEQFF	TGTGCCAGCAGGTTCGGGACTAGCGGGTACAATGAGCAGTTCTTC
-	TRBJ1-4	TRBV2	TRBD1	CASSAPGTGGEKLFF	TGTGCCAGCAGTGCCCCCGGGACAGGGGGTGAAAAACTGTTTTTT
once	TRBJ2-7	TRBV27	TRBD1	CASRNPGQGSYEQYF	TGTGCCAGCAGAAATCCCGGACAGGGGTCCTACGAGCAGTACTTC
-	TRBJ2-7	TRBV11-2	-	CASSLAGTYEQYF	TGTGCCAGCAGCTTAGCGGGGACCTACGAGCAGTACTTC
-	TRBJ2-5	TRBV9	TRBD2	CASSLRAGSRQETQYF	TGTGCCAGCAGCCTCCGAGCGGGATCTCGACAAGAGACCCAGTACTTC